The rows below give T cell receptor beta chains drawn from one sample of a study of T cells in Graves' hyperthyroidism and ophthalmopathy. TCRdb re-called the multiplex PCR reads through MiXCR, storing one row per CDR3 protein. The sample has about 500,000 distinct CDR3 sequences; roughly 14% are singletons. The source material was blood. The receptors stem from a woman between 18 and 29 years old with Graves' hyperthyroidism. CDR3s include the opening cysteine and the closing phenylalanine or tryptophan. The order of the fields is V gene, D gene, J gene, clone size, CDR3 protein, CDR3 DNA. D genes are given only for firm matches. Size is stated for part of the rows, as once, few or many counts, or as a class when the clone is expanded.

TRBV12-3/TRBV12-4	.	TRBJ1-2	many	CASSLSSGGYTF	TGTGCCAGCAGTTTAAGTTCCGGAGGCTACACCTTC
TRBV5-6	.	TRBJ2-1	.	CASSLVGQEFF	TGTGCCAGCAGCTTGGTGGGACAAGAGTTCTTC
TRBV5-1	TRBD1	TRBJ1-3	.	CASSLLTGGSGNTIYF	TGCGCCAGCAGCTTGCTGACAGGGGGCTCTGGAAACACCATATATTTT
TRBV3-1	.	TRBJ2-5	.	CASSQGGLATQETQYF	TGTGCCAGCAGCCAAGGCGGTCTAGCTACGCAAGAGACCCAGTACTTC
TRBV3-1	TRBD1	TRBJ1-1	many	CASSHRQGGNTEAFF	TGTGCCAGCAGCCATAGACAGGGAGGGAACACTGAAGCTTTCTTT
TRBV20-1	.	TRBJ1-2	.	CSAHGSKQGGGANYGYTF	TGCAGTGCCCATGGGTCTAAACAGGGAGGGGGGGCGAACTATGGCTACACCTTC
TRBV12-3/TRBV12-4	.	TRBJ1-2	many	CASSFDSLYGYTF	TGTGCCAGCAGTTTTGACAGCCTCTATGGCTACACCTTC
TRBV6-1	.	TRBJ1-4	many	CASRVITGPAEKLFF	TGTGCCAGCAGGGTGATAACAGGGCCCGCGGAAAAACTGTTTTTT
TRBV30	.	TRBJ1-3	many	CAWSVSGGRNTIYF	TGTGCCTGGAGTGTGAGTGGCGGTCGAAACACCATATATTTT
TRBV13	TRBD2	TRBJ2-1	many	CASSHIGLAGGAGNEQFF	TGTGCCAGCAGCCACATCGGACTAGCGGGAGGAGCGGGCAATGAGCAGTTCTTC
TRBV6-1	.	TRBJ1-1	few	CASTVASGEAFF	TGTGCCAGCACGGTCGCTAGTGGTGAAGCTTTCTTT
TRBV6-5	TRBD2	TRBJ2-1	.	CASSYSGTRANEQFF	TGTGCCAGCAGTTACTCTGGGACTAGGGCCAATGAGCAGTTCTTC
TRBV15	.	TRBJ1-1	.	CATSRDGVMSTEAFF	TGTGCCACCAGCAGAGACGGTGTAATGAGCACTGAAGCTTTCTTT
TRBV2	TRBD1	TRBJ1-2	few	CASYPGDRALSGYTF	TGTGCCAGCTACCCCGGGGACAGGGCCCTATCAGGCTACACCTTC
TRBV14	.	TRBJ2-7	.	CASSAYYEQYF	TGTGCCAGCAGCGCCTACTACGAGCAGTACTTC
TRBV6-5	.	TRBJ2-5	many	CASSSLVSLEGETQYF	TGTGCCAGCAGTTCACTCGTTAGTTTGGAGGGGGAGACCCAGTACTTC
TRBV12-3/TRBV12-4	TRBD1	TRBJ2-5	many	CASSLRQGRGETQYF	TGTGCCAGCAGTTTAAGACAGGGTAGGGGGGAGACCCAGTACTTC
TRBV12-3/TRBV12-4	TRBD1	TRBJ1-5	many	CASSTPGQGNQPQHF	TGTGCCAGCAGTACCCCGGGACAGGGCAATCAGCCCCAGCATTTT
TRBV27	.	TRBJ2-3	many	CASSWGWGVRGTDTQYF	TGTGCCAGCAGTTGGGGCTGGGGGGTCCGGGGGACAGATACGCAGTATTTT
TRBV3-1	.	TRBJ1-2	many	CASSQAGGGDGYTF	TGTGCCAGCAGCCAAGCCGGGGGGGGGGACGGCTACACCTTC
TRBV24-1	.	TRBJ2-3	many	CATSDSRLGGTDTQYF	TGTGCCACCAGTGATTCACGTTTAGGGGGCACAGATACGCAGTATTTT
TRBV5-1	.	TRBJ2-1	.	CASSFGSPGNEQFF	TGCGCCAGCAGCTTTGGGTCTCCTGGCAATGAGCAGTTCTTC
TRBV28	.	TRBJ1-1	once	CASSQETVSMNTEAFF	TGTGCCAGCAGTCAGGAGACAGTGAGCATGAACACTGAAGCTTTCTTT
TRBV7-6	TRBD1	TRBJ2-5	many	CASSPHTRGPTQETQYF	TGTGCCAGCAGTCCCCATACGAGGGGGCCGACCCAAGAGACCCAGTACTTC
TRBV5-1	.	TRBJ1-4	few	CASSLEVLSGGSNEKLFF	TGCGCCAGCAGCTTGGAGGTCTTGAGTGGGGGGTCTAATGAAAAACTGTTTTTT
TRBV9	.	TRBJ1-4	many	CASSAGRRTTNEKLFF	TGTGCCAGCAGCGCAGGAAGACGGACAACTAATGAAAAACTGTTTTTT
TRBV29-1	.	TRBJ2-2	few	CSVTDAGELFF	TGCAGCGTTACGGACGCCGGGGAGCTGTTTTTT
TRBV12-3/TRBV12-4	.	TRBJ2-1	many	CASSWSSSSYNEQFF	TGTGCCAGCAGTTGGTCGTCGAGCTCCTACAATGAGCAGTTCTTC
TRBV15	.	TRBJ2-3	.	CATTGTSTDTQYF	TGTGCCACCACCGGGACTAGCACAGATACGCAGTATTTT